This T cell receptor (beta chain) was documented in a study of blood T cell repertoires in COVID-19 (TCRdb year 2020). About the full investigation: Collaborator samples came from the United States, Italy and Spain and covered acute and convalescent phases of COVID-19. Deeply sampled blood TCRbeta repertoires from subjects exposed to, actively infected with, or recovered from COVID-19 were included in the dataset. Where available, HLA class I and class II types were obtained from metadata supplied by the sample provider rather than from assay-based typing. The sample metadata nearly always contained a de-identified subject ID, COVID-19 status, age in years and sex. The samples were drawn from the first 160 participants of the ongoing ImmuneRACE study and from more than 1,000 subjects provided by 6 global collaborators. The material from the prospective study consisted of cDNA or gDNA derived from T cells, B-cell-depleted T cells, or PBMCs. The repertoires were released in a freely available public database intended as a resource for research on the immune response to SARS-CoV-2. General findings and caveats noted by the study authors: How much clinical and demographic metadata was included differed by source and by participant, and the metadata was provided uncurated.

TCRbeta CDR3 regions were amplified from genomic DNA by means of the immunoSEQ Assay, a bias-controlled multiplex PCR. The study's processing was this. The number of nucleated cells in each sample was estimated by amplification of reference gene primers within the assay. To quantify the absolute abundance of each unique TCRbeta CDR3 rearrangement, sequence reads were collapsed and filtered. Productive Simpson clonality was computed per sample as the square root of Simpson's diversity index over productive rearrangements. Not all clones reach the TCRdb copy of this immuneACCESS table, which keeps in-frame sequences only. Checked studies attribute under half of the gap to unresolved V genes and leave the rest unexplained. V and J calls plus clone size are reproduced from that table; the DNA served to infer D and trimming. The sample contains 200,000 to 300,000 clones, around 90% of them found a single time. The ten largest clones take up roughly 0.8% of the sample.

Remarks on this clone: No antigen is known for it. Base qualities are not recorded, but no much larger clone differs from it by a single base.

Collaborating institutions collected whole blood in K2EDTA tubes following their own protocols. For TCRbeta analysis, collaborators shipped samples in one of three forms: frozen whole blood, isolated PBMCs, or DNA extracted from either of those sample types. As encoded in the germline V gene (reference sequence), CDR1 is MNHNY while CDR2 is SVGAGI. Taken from cysteine to phenylalanine, the CDR3 has 10 residues. The kept DNA is CDR3 alone, 30 bases in frame from the first base. V and J lose 5 bases and 11 bases, and a span of 9 bases separates them. The clonotype comes from a woman aged 25 to 39 with acute or convalescent COVID-19. The chain is encoded by TRBV6-6 joined to TRBJ1-2; the D gene assignment is ambiguous. Sample: peripheral blood. At the DNA level, the sequence is TGTGCCAGCAGTACTATAGGTTACACCTTC. Translated, it reads CASSTIGYTF.